Included here is one T cell receptor (beta chain) sequence, with context. The CDR3 has 15 amino acids. Per germline, CDR1 MDHEN and CDR2 SYDVKM. The ends were cut back, 5 bases at V and 0 bases at J, with 14 bases in the middle. This record belongs to a study of blood T cell repertoires in COVID-19. Sequenced by immunoSEQ multiplex PCR; TCRdb stores in-frame clones only, minus some. The profile shows under 150,000 clones, around nine tenths of them singletons. The origin of this receptor is a woman aged 25 to 39 with acute COVID-19. This sequence joins TRBV28 and TRBJ2-7; D unresolved. Source material: PBMCs or T cells enriched from blood (not recorded which). The chain's CDR3 is CASSPQQSSSYEQYF. The CDR3 bases are TGTGCCAGCAGTCCACAGCAGTCAAGCTCCTACGAGCAGTACTTC.